This paragraph covers one TCR beta chain sequence. Study processing details: Scientists estimated how many nucleated cells there were by amplifying reference gene primers. Data came from immunoSEQ multiplex PCR; TCRdb stores just in-frame clones and leaves some out. That table is the source of V, J and clone size, and D and trimming were worked out from the DNA. The sample records fewer than 65,000 clones, 65% to 85% being singletons. The sample is drawn from a study of blood T cell repertoires in COVID-19. Study as a whole: The samples span acute and convalescent COVID-19 from the United States, Italy and Spain. The cDNA or gDNA used as material had been derived from T cells, B-cell-depleted T cells, or PBMCs.

The CDR3 covers 12 residues. V lost 3 bases to trimming and J lost 3 bases, with 5 bases between them. Germline-derived CDR1 and CDR2 are SGHNT and YYREEE (reference sequence). The chain carries TRBV5-4 and TRBJ2-3; the D is unclear. The specimen sequenced was peripheral blood. This TCR came from a man aged 30 to 39 with COVID-19, enrolled during active disease. CDR3 nucleotide sequence: TGTGCCAGCAGCTCTCCTACAGATACGCAGTATTTT. Protein: CASSSPTDTQYF.